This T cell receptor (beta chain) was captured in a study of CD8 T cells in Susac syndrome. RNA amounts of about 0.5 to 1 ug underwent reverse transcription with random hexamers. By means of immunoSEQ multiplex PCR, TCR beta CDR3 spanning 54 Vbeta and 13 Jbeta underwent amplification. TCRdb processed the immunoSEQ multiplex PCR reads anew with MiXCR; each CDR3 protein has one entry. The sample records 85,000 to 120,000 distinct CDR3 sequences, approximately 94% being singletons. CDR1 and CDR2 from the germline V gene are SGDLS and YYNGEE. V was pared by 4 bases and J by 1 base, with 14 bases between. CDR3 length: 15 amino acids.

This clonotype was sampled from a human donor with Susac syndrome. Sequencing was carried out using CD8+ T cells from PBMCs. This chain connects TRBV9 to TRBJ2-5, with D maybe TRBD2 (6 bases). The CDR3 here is CASSPAAGIQETQYF. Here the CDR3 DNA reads TGTGCCAGCAGCCCAGCGGCGGGAATCCAAGAGACCCAGTACTTC. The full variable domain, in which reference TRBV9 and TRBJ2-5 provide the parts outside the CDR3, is DSGVTQTPKHLITATGQRVTLRCSPRSGDLSVYWYQQSLDQGLQFLIQYYNGEERAKGNILERFSAQQFPDLHSELNLSSLELGDSALYFCASSPAAGIQETQYFGPGTRLLVL.